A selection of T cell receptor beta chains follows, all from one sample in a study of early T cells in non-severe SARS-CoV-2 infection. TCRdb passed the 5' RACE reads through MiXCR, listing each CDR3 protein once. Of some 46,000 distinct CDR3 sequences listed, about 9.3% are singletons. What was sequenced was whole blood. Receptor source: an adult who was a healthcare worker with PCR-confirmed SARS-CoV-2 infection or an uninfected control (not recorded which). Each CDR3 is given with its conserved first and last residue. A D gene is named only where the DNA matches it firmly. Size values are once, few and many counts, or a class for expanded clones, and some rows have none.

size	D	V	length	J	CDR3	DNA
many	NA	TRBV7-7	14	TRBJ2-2	CASSKDSNTGELFF	TGTGCTAGCAGCAAAGACAGTAACACCGGGGAGCTGTTTTTT
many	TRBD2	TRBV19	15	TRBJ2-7	CASSELAGQSYEQYF	TGTGCCAGTAGTGAACTAGCGGGACAGTCCTACGAGCAGTACTTC
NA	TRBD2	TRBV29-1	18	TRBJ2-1	CSVEALPLAGTQYNEQFF	TGCAGCGTTGAAGCCCTACCCTTAGCGGGCACTCAGTACAATGAGCAGTTCTTC
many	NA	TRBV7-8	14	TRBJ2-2	CASSVRGVAGELFF	TGTGCCAGCAGCGTCCGTGGGGTGGCCGGGGAGCTGTTTTTT
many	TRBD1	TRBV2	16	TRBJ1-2	CASSESLRDRGYGYTF	TGTGCCAGCAGTGAATCTCTTAGGGACAGGGGGTATGGCTACACCTTC
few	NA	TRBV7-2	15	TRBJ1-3	CASSLHGGTGNTIYF	TGTGCCAGCAGCTTACACGGGGGGACTGGAAACACCATATATTTT
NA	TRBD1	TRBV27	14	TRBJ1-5	CASSGQGTNQPQHF	TGTGCCAGCAGCGGACAGGGGACGAATCAGCCCCAGCATTTT
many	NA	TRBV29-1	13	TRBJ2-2	CSVRGVLTGELFF	TGCAGCGTTCGGGGTGTCTTGACCGGGGAGCTGTTTTTT
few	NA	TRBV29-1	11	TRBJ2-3	CSVDVTDTQYF	TGCAGCGTTGATGTCACAGATACGCAGTATTTT
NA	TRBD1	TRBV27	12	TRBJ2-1	CASRQGAREQFF	TGTGCCAGCAGACAGGGGGCGAGGGAGCAGTTCTTC
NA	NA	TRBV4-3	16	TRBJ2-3	CASSQGFSGFTDTQYF	TGCGCCAGCAGCCAAGGTTTCAGCGGCTTCACAGATACGCAGTATTTT
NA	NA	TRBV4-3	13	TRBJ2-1	CASSLWGADEQFF	TGCGCCAGCAGCTTATGGGGGGCCGATGAGCAGTTCTTC
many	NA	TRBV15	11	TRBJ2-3	CATSRASTQYF	TGTGCCACCAGCAGAGCCAGTACGCAGTATTTT
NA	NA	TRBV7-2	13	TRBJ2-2	CASSFKNTGELFF	TGTGCCAGCAGCTTCAAGAACACCGGGGAGCTGTTTTTT
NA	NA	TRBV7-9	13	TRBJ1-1	CASSRSKDSLAFF	TGTGCCAGCAGCCGAAGTAAGGACAGCCTAGCTTTCTTT
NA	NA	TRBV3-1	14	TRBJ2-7	CASSQDLTRTLQYF	TGTGCCAGCAGCCAAGATCTGACTAGAACATTACAGTACTTC
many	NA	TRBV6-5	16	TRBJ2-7	CASSYLLAASSYEQYF	TGTGCCAGCAGTTACCTACTAGCTGCCAGCTCCTACGAGCAGTACTTC
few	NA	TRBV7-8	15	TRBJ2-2	CASSPGGRVPGELFF	TGTGCCAGCAGCCCCGGGGGGCGGGTTCCCGGGGAGCTGTTTTTT
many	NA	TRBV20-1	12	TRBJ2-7	CSGRLATYEQYF	TGCAGTGGCCGGCTAGCGACCTACGAGCAGTACTTC
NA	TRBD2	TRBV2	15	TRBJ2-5	CASQTSGISGETQYF	TGTGCCAGCCAGACTAGCGGGATTTCAGGGGAGACCCAGTACTTC
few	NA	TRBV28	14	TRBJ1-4	CASTPGARNEKLFF	TGTGCCAGCACCCCCGGAGCCCGTAATGAAAAACTGTTTTTT
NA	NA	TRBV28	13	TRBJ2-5	CASSSSPQETQYF	TGTGCCAGCAGTTCTAGCCCCCAAGAGACCCAGTACTTC